Sequencing of this TCR beta chain was carried out in a study of low-dose radiotherapy and immunotherapy resistance in tumors. CDR3 length equals 16 residues. Germline CDR1 reads MDHEN; CDR2 reads SYDVKM. V shed 5 bases and J shed 5 bases, with 21 bases lying between them. For amplifying TCRs, the PCR ran for 20 to 25 cycles with Phusion, which was used together with a constant-region primer and the adapter on the V primers. TCRdb redid the calling of the reads with MiXCR, one entry per CDR3 protein. This table holds roughly 48,000 distinct CDR3 sequences, approximately 33% found once. Sample time point: after trial treatment. This sample's treatment: LDRT plus nivolumab, ipilimumab, low-dose cyclophosphamide and aspirin (RACIN trial).

The sequence was obtained from a male donor with rectosigmoid adenocarcinoma. The V and J genes are TRBV28 and TRBJ1-1; TRBD1 is a possible D gene (5 bases). Sequences were derived from PBMCs, sampled after low-dose radiotherapy plus immunotherapy. For the CDR3, the DNA is TGTGCCAGCAGTGCCCCCGGACAAGGGGCGGCTACTGAAGCTTTCTTT. It encodes CASSAPGQGAATEAFF.